This TCR beta chain was retrieved from a study of identical twins. The study, taken as a whole, reports: Zero-insertion analyses could be partly confounded by invariant MAIT and iNKT cells. Among out-of-frame alpha sequences shared by twins, low generation probability occurred in excess. Compared with models, monozygotic twins showed more out-of-frame TCR alpha sharing. Beta out-of-frame sequences displayed a weaker excess of sharing between twins.

Using its own MiXCR run on the 5' RACE reads, TCRdb lists one record per CDR3 protein. The sample holds 400,000 to 550,000 distinct CDR3 sequences, roughly an eighth seen once. This CDR3 is built from 15 residues. The ends were cut back, 6 bases at V and 4 bases at J, with 19 bases in the middle. In the case of this clonotype: Its matching antigen is unknown.

The same sample was also studied in work on yellow fever vaccine responses in identical twins.

The sample taken for sequencing was CD4+ T cells sorted from blood. V gene TRBV12-3 or TRBV12-4 combines with J gene TRBJ2-7; D is perhaps TRBD1 (6 bases). This receptor was identified in a woman in her late teens or twenties in good health. CDR3 amino acids: CASSPPAGQSYEQYF. CDR3 nucleotide sequence: TGTGCCAGCAGCCCCCCGGCAGGACAGTCATACGAGCAGTACTTC.